One TCR beta chain is described in this entry. CDR1 MNHEY and CDR2 SVGAGI come from the germline V gene. This CDR3 is 14 amino acids long. V was clipped by 2 bases and J by 1 base; unmatched bases: 2. The data stem from a study of blood T cell repertoires in COVID-19. Study-level information: Researchers got acute and convalescent COVID-19 samples from the United States, Italy and Spain. T cells, B-cell-depleted T cells, or PBMCs supplied cDNA or gDNA.

Original processing methods: Quantification of nucleated cells was approximated via reference gene primer amplification. Repertoires were generated with immunoSEQ multiplex PCR, while TCRdb's copy carries only in-frame clones and drops some. Clone size and the V and J calls come from that table; the DNA yielded D and trimming. The profile shows tens of thousands of clones, about 89% of them singletons. The material sequenced was peripheral blood. V gene TRBV6-5 combines with J gene TRBJ2-7; TRBD1 matches 7 bases. The TCR sequence derives from a man aged 55-75 years with active or convalescent COVID-19. The CDR3 is CASSYRGRSYEQYF. For the CDR3, the DNA is TGTGCCAGCAGTTACAGGGGGCGATCCTACGAGCAGTACTTC.